This TCR beta chain was recorded in a study of T cell clones after liver transplantation. The overall study: Post-transplant blood was tracked for graft-donor-reactive T cell clones identified in a pre-transplant mixed lymphocyte reaction. Points from the study as a whole: Graft donor-reactive T cells may have migrated into the graft rather than being deleted. Low donor cell numbers restricted donor-reactive repertoire measurement in two subjects.

The protocol was immunoSEQ multiplex PCR, while the TCRdb copy is restricted to in-frame clones and leaves out a portion. The sample carries more than 95,000 clones, approximately 79% recorded once. About this clone itself: Its antigen remains unknown.

The sequence was obtained from a human patient who received a liver transplant. Some T cells may originate from the graft donor. Material: CD4+ T cells from blood, obtained roughly 50 months after liver transplant.

CDR3 residues: CASSGASGTKGTDTQYF. The CDR3 DNA sequence: TGTGCCAGCAGCGGGGCTAGCGGCACGAAGGGCACAGATACGCAGTATTTT. The V and J genes are TRBV7-8 and TRBJ2-3, with TRBD2 matching 7 bases. Germline-derived CDR1 and CDR2 are SGHVS and FQNEAQ. The length of the CDR3 is 17 residues. V lost 5 bases to trimming and J lost 1 base; unmatched junction nucleotides: 12.